This TCR beta chain comes out of a study of CD8 T cells in ankylosing spondylitis. The study's findings and limits: Roughly eight highly homologous variants made up a TCR beta motif that seemed to typify ankylosing spondylitis blood. Clones linked to disease were reported to show significant enrichment in matched ankylosing spondylitis synovial fluid.

This clonotype was observed a few times. Its antigen is still unknown. Germline assignment: CDR1 SGDLS and CDR2 YYNGEE. This CDR3 has 13 amino acids. With 3 bases clipped from V and 5 bases from J, the junction kept 1 base outside the gene matches. For TCR beta, libraries came from quantitative 5'-RACE with molecular barcodes. TCRdb recomputed calls from the 5' RACE reads with MiXCR, one row per CDR3 protein. The table includes thousands of distinct CDR3 sequences, under 4% detected once. Specimen: blood, either unsorted or a sorted T cell fraction (not recorded which). This TCR was sampled from a female donor with ankylosing spondylitis or in good health (not recorded which). The rearrangement uses TRBV9 and TRBJ2-2, with 7 bases lining up with TRBD2. DNA for the CDR3: TGTGCCAGCAGCGCCGGGAGGACCGGGGAGCTGTTTTTT. Its protein is CASSAGRTGELFF.